This TCR beta chain was identified in a study of OX40 agonist ivuxolimab in advanced cancers. Notes on the study in general: The 0.1-3.0 mg/kg partial responders had among the lowest clonal expansion.

Assay used: immunoSEQ multiplex PCR; TCRdb lists only in-frame clones, some missing. The table records around 84,000 clones, about 89% of them present only once. The ends were cut back, 6 bases at V and 3 bases at J, with 14 bases in the middle. Germline V gene data show CDR1 as MNHEY and CDR2 as SVGAGI. This CDR3 region has 15 residues. Concerning this clone: Its specificity is unknown.

The material sequenced was CD4+ or CD8+ T cells sorted from blood, taken in a trial of the OX40 agonist ivuxolimab. This chain connects TRBV6-5 to TRBJ1-4; D perhaps matches TRBD1 (6 bases). The sequence was collected from an adult with an advanced solid tumor such as melanoma, head and neck, liver or kidney cancer. CDR3 coding DNA: TGTGCCAGCAGCCCACGCAGGGGATCTAATGAAAAACTGTTTTTT. Translated: CASSPRRGSNEKLFF.